This TCR beta chain was documented in a study of blood T cells in healthy people across ages. The authors drew 8.5 to 10 milliliters of peripheral blood from each donor. A word on this clonotype: Its antigen is not known.

Primers used in a second PCR of roughly 6 to 12 cycles were a sample-barcoded 5' primer and a J-beta primer mix. The template-switch adaptor, which had 12 random nucleotides, put a tag on each cDNA molecule. TCRdb re-called the 5' RACE reads through MiXCR, storing one row per CDR3 protein. The table shows over 500,000 distinct CDR3 sequences, with around 50% occurring only once. V lost 4 bases, J lost 10 bases, and 10 bases stayed unmatched. CDR1 and CDR2 from the germline V gene are SGHRS and YFSETQ. The CDR3 totals 14 residues. Study findings and constraints: In older individuals, TCR beta diversity per million T cells was lower, falling roughly linearly with age.

V is TRBV5-1 and J is TRBJ1-2; 10 bases agree with TRBD1. This clonotype originated in a woman aged 80 or over in good health. Sequencing was carried out using blood. CDR3 amino acids: CASSPSGTGAVYTF. In nucleotides, the CDR3 is TGCGCCAGCAGCCCCTCCGGGACAGGGGCTGTCTACACCTTC.